The sequence of this TCR beta chain was determined in a study of shared clonotypes between healthy human individuals. Study-wide points: Naive subsets tended to show greater estimated richness than memory subsets. Represented diversity, genetic and exposure-history alike, was limited by few donors.

Notes on this clone: Its antigen is as yet unknown.

Nashville, Tennessee was home to all donors, who were Caucasian adults. Authors' data handling: ImmunoSEQ output held junction-only sequences without quality scores, so filtering differed. Clones were sequenced by immunoSEQ multiplex PCR, and TCRdb holds only the in-frame ones, with some missing. V, J and clone size reflect that table, while D and trimming were determined from the DNA. The sample holds 2 million to 2.5 million clones, roughly 90% seen once. The CDR3 has 14 amino acids. Germline V gene data show CDR1 as MDHEN and CDR2 as SYDVKM. V trimming: 6 bases; J trimming: 0 bases; junction bases outside the gene matches: 2.

The gene calls are TRBV28 and TRBJ2-7; 10 nucleotides align to TRBD1. Sequencing used naive CD4+ T cells from PBMCs. Sample subset: CD45RA+ positively selected. This clonotype originated in a man younger than 30 in good health. Some clones in this sample may be carry-over from other donors' samples. The CDR3 coding sequence is TGTGCCAGCAGGGGACAGGGGATCTCCTACGAGCAGTACTTC. This encodes CASRGQGISYEQYF.